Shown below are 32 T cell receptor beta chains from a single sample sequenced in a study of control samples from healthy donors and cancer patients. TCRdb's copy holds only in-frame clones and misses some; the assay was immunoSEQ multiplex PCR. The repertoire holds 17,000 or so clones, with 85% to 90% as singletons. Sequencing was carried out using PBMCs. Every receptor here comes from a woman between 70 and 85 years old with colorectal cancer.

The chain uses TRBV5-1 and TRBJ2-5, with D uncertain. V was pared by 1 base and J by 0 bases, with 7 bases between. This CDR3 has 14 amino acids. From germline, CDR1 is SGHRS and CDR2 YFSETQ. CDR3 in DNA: TGCGCCAGCAGCTTGAATGGAAACCAAGAGACCCAGTACTTC. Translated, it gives CASSLNGNQETQYF.

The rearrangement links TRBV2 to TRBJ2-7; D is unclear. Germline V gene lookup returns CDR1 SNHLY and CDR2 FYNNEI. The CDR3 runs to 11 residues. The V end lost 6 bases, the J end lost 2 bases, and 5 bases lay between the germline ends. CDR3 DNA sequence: TGTGCCAGCAGCCCCACCTACGAGCAGTACTTC. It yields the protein CASSPTYEQYF. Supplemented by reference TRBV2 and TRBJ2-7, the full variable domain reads EPEVTQTPSHQVTQMGQEVILRCVPISNHLYFYWYRQILGQKVEFLVSFYNNEISEKSEIFDDQFSVERPDGSNFTLKIRSTKLEDSAMYFCASSPTYEQYFGPGTRLTVT.

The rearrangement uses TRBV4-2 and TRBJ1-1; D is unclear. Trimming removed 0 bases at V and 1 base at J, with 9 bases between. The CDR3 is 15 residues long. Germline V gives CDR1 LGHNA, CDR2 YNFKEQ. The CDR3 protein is CASSQDGWANTEAFF. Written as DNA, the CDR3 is TGTGCCAGCAGCCAAGATGGGTGGGCGAACACTGAAGCTTTCTTT.

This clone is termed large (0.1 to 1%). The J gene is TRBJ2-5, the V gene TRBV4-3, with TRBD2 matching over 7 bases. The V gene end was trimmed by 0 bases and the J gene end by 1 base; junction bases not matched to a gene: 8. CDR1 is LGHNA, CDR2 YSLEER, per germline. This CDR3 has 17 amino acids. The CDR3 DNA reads TGCGCCAGCAGCCAAGATTTGACGGGGGGACCCCAAGAGACCCAGTACTTC. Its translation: CASSQDLTGGPQETQYF.

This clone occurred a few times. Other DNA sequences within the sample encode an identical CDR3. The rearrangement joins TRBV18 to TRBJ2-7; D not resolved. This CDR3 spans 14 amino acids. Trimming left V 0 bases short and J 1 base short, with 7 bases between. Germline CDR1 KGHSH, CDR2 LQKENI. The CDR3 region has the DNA TGTGCCAGCTCACCACCGGGTCGGTCCTACGAGCAGTACTTC. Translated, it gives CASSPPGRSYEQYF.

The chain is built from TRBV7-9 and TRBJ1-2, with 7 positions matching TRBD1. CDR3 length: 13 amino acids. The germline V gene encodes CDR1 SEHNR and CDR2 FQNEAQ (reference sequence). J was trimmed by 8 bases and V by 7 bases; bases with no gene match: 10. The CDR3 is CASTSGGTKGYTF. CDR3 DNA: TGTGCCAGCACCTCAGGGGGTACGAAAGGCTACACCTTC.

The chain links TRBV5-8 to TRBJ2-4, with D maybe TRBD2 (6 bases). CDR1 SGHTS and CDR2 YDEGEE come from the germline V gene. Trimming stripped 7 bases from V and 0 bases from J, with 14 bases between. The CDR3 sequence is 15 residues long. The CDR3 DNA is TGTGCCAGCCCGGGCGGGGTCATAGCCAAAAACATTCAGTACTTC. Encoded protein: CASPGGVIAKNIQYF.

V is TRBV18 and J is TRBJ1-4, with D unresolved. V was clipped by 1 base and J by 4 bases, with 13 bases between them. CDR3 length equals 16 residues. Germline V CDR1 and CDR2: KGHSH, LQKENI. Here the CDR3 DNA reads TGTGCCAGCTCACCACTGGGCCGGAGCCTTAATGAAAAACTGTTTTTT. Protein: CASSPLGRSLNEKLFF.

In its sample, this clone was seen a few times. CDR3 in amino acids: CASSQDADSTYNEQFF. DNA for the CDR3: TGTGCCAGCAGCCAAGATGCAGACTCCACCTACAATGAGCAGTTCTTC. The genes are TRBV4-2 and TRBJ2-1; D unresolved. V shed 0 bases and J shed 2 bases, with 11 bases lying between them. CDR3 length equals 16 residues. CDR1 LGHNA and CDR2 YNFKEQ come from the germline V gene.

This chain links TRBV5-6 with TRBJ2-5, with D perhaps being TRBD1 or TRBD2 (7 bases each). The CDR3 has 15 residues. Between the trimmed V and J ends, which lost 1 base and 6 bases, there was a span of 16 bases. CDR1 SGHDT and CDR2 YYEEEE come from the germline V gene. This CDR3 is CASSLWEGAGKTQYF. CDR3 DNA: TGTGCCAGCAGCTTGTGGGAGGGGGCGGGAAAGACCCAGTACTTC.

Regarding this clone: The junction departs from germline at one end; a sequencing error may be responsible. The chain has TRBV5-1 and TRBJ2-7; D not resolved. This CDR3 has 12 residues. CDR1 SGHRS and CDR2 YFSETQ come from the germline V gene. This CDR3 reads CASSLNSHEQYF. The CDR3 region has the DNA TGCGCCAGCAGCTTAAACTCCCACGAGCAGTACTTC.

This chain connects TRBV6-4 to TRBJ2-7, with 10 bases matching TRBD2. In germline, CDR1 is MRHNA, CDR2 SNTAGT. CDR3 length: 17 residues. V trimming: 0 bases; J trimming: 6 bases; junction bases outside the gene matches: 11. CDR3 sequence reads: CASSDSRVAGGRSEQYF. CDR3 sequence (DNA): TGTGCCAGCAGTGACTCGAGAGTAGCGGGGGGCCGCAGCGAGCAGTACTTC.

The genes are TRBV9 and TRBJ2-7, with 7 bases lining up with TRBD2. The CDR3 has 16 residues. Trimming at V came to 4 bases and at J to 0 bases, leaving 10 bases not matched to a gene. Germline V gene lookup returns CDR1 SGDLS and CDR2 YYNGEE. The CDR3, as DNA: TGTGCCAGCAGCACATCACCCGTAGCGGGCTCCTACGAGCAGTACTTC. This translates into CASSTSPVAGSYEQYF.

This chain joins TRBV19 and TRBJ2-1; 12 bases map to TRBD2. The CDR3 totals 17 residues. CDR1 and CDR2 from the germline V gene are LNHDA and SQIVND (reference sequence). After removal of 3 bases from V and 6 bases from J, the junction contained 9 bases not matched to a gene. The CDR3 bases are TGTGCCAGTAGTATTTCCCTAGCGGGAGGGTTAGTCAATGAGCAGTTCTTC. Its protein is CASSISLAGGLVNEQFF.

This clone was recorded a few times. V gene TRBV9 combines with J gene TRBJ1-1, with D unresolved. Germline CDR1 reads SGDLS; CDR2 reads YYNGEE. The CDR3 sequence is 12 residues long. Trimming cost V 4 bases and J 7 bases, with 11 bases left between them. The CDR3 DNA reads TGTGCCAGCAGCACCGATGAGGGTGAAGCTTTCTTT. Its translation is CASSTDEGEAFF.

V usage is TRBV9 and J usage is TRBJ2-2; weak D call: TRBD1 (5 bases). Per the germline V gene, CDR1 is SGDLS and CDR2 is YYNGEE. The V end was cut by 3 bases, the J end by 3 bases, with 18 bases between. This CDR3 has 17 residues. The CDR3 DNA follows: TGTGCCAGCAGCGCCCTCGACAGCGACCACCACACCGGGGAGCTGTTTTTT. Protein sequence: CASSALDSDHHTGELFF.

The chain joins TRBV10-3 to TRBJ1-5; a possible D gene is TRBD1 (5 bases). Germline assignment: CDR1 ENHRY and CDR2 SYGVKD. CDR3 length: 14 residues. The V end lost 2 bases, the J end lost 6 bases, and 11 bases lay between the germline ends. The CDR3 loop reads CAISEMGGTQPQHF. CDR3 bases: TGTGCCATCAGTGAGATGGGGGGAACTCAGCCCCAGCATTTT.

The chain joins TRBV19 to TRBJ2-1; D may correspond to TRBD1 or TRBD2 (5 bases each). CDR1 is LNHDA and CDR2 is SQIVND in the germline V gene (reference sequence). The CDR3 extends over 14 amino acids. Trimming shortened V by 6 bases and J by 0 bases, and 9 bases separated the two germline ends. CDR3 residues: CASREGSSYNEQFF. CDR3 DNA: TGTGCCAGTAGAGAGGGGAGCTCCTACAATGAGCAGTTCTTC. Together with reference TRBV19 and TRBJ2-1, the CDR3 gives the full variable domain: DGGITQSPKYLFRKEGQNVTLSCEQNLNHDAMYWYRQDPGQGLRLIYYSQIVNDFQKGDIAEGYSVSREKKESFPLTVTSAQKNPTAFYLCASREGSSYNEQFFGPGTRLTVL.

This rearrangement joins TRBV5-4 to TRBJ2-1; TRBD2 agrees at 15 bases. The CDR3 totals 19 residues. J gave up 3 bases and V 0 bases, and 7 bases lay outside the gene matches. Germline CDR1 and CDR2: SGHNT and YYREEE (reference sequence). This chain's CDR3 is CASSLDPGLAGGLYNEQFF. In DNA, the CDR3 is TGTGCCAGCAGCTTGGACCCGGGACTAGCGGGAGGACTCTACAATGAGCAGTTCTTC.

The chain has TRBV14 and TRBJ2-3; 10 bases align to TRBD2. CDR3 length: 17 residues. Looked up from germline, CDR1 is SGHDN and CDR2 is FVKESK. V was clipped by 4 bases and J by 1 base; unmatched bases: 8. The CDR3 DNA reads TGTGCCAGCAGCCCGCTACTAGCGGGAAGTGGCACAGATACGCAGTATTTT. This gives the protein CASSPLLAGSGTDTQYF.

The CDR3 nucleotides are TGTGCCAGTAGTCCTCAACAGGGGGCAAGGCAAGAGACCCAGTACTTC. Amino acid sequence: CASSPQQGARQETQYF. The chain carries TRBV19 and TRBJ2-5; TRBD1 matches 9 bases. Germline values: CDR1 LNHDA, CDR2 SQIVND (reference sequence). Losses at the gene ends were 5 bases for V and 2 bases for J; bases not matched to a gene: 9. CDR3 length: 16 amino acids.

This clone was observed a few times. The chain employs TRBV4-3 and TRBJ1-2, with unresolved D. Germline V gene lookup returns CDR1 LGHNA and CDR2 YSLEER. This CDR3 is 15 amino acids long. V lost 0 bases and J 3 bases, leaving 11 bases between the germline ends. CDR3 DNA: TGCGCCAGCAGCCAAGAGAGGGCGTTGGACTATGGCTACACCTTC. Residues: CASSQERALDYGYTF.

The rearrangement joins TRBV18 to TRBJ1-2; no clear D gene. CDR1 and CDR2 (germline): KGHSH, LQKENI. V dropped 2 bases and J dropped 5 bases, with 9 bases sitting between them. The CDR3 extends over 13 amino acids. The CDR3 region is CASSPGLAYGYTF. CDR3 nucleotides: TGTGCCAGCTCACCAGGGCTGGCGTATGGCTACACCTTC.

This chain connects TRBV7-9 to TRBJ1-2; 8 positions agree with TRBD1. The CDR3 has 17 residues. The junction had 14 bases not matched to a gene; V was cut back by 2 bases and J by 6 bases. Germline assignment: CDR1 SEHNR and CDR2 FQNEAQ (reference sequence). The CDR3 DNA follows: TGTGCCAGCAGCTTATTAACCCGAATCCAGGGGGCGGATGGCTACACCTTC. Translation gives CASSLLTRIQGADGYTF. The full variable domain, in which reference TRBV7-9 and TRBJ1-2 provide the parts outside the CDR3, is DTGVSQNPRHKITKRGQNVTFRCDPISEHNRLYWYRQTLGQGPEFLTYFQNEAQLEKSRLLSDRFSAERPKGSFSTLEIQRTEQGDSAMYLCASSLLTRIQGADGYTFGSGTRLTVV.

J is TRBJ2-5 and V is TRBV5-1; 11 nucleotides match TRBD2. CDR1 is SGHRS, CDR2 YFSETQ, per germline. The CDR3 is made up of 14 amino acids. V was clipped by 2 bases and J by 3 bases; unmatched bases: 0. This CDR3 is CASSLLAGEETQYF. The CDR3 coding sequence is TGCGCCAGCAGCTTACTAGCGGGAGAAGAGACCCAGTACTTC.

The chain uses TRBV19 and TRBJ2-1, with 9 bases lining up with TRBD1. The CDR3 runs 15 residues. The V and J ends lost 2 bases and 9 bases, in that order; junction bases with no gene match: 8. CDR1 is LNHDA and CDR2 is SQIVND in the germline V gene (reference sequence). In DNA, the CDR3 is TGTGCCAGTAGTATAATAGGACAGGGGTTAGGTGAGCAGTTCTTC. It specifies CASSIIGQGLGEQFF.

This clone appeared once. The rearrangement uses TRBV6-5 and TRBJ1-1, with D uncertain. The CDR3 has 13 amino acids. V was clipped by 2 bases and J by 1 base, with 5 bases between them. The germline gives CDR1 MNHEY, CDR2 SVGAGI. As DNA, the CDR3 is TGTGCCAGCAGTTACGAGGGGAACACTGAAGCTTTCTTT. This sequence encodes CASSYEGNTEAFF.

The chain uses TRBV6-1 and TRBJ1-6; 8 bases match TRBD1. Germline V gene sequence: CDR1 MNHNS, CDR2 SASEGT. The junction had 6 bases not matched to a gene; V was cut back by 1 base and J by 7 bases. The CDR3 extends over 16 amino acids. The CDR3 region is CASSEEAGGWNSPLHF. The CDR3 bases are TGTGCCAGCAGTGAAGAGGCAGGGGGCTGGAATTCACCCCTCCACTTT.

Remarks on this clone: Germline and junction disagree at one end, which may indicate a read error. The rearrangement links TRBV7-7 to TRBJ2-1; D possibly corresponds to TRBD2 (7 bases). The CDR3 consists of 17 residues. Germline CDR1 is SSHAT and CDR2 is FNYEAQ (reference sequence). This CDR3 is CASSPGGGADSYNEQFF. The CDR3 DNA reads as TGTGCTAGCAGCCCCGGTGGGGGGGCCGACTCCTACAATGAGCAGTTCTTC.

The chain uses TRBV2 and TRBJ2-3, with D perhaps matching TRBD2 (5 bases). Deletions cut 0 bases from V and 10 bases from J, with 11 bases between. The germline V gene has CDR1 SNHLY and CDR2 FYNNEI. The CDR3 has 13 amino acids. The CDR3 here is CASSEAPGSSQYF. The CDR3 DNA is TGTGCCAGCAGTGAAGCCCCGGGGAGCTCGCAGTATTTT.

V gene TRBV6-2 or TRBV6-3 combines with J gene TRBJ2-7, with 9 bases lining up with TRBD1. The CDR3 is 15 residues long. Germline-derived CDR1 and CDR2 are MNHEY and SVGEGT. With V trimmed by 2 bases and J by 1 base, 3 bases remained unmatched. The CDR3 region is CASSYRGQGSYEQYF. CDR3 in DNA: TGTGCCAGCAGTTACCGGGGACAGGGTTCCTACGAGCAGTACTTC.

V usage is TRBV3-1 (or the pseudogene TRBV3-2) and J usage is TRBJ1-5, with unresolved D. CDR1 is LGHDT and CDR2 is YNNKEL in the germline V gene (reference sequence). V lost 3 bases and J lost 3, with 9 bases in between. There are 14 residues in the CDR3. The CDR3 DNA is TGTGCCAGCAGCCAGGGCTACAACAATCAGCCCCAGCATTTT. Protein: CASSQGYNNQPQHF.